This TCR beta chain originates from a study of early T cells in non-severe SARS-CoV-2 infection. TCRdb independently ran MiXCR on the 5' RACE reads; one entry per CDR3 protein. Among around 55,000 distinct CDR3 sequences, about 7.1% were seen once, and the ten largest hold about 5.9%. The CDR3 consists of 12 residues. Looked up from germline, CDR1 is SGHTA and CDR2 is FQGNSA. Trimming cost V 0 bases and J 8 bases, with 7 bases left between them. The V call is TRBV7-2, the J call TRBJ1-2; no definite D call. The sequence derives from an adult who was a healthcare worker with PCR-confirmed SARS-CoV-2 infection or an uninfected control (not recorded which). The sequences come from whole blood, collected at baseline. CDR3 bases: TGTGCCAGCAGCTTAGCTAGGGAAGGCTACACCTTC. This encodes CASSLAREGYTF.